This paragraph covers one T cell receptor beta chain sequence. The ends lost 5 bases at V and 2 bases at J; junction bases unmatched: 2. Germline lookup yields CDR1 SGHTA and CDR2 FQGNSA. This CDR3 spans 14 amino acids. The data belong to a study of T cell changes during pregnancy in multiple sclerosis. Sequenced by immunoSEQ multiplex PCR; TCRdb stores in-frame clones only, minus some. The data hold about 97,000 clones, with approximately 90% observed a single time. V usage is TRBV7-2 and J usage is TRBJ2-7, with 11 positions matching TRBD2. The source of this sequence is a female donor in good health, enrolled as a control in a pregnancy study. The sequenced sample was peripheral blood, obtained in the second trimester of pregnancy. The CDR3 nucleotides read TGTGCCAGCAGCCGGGGACTAGCGGCCTACGAGCAGTACTTC. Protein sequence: CASSRGLAAYEQYF.